Sequencing of this TCR beta chain was carried out in a study of long-term antiretroviral therapy in people with HIV. Germline V CDR1 and CDR2: MDHEN, SYDVKM. V lost 7 bases, J lost 9 bases, and 19 bases lay in between. The CDR3 has 14 amino acids. Samples were assayed with immunoSEQ v3.0 at survey level. Sequenced by immunoSEQ multiplex PCR; TCRdb stores in-frame clones only, minus some. The sample yields roughly 38,000 clones, roughly four fifths seen once. The source of this sequence is a man younger than 30 with HIV. This sequence joins TRBV28 and TRBJ1-5; D gene uncertain. The sample here was unsorted PBMCs, taken 0.3 years after starting antiretroviral therapy. CDR3: CASTHPSKLGPQHF. The CDR3 DNA sequence: TGTGCCAGCACCCACCCGTCCAAGCTCGGGCCCCAGCATTTT.